The sequence of this T cell receptor (beta chain) was determined in a study of cytomegalovirus exposure and HLA in healthy donors. Healthy donors of bone marrow made up the group. Germline loops: CDR1 SGDLS, CDR2 YYNGEE. This CDR3 is built from 20 residues. The trim removed 6 bases at V and 0 bases at J, leaving 17 bases unmatched. PCR involved 60 Vbeta and 13 Jbeta primers. How the authors handled the data: Later, an analysis found 65 million to 85 million unique TCR beta chains, and 8.5 million to 12 million of these were shared. The data were produced by immunoSEQ multiplex PCR, yet TCRdb's version contains in-frame clones alone and is incomplete. D and trimming were read from the DNA, whereas the V and J calls and clone size are those reported in that table. Its clone listing holds fewer than 250,000 clones. Study observations and caveats: When a later analysis compared HLA-associated TCR beta chains with equally common others, the HLA-associated chains turned out to be more clonally expanded and to have lower generation probabilities. A likely sequencing artifact accounted for one observed cluster of highly shared sequence variants.

Comment on this clone: Its antigen remains unknown.

The sequencing input was PBMCs. This sequence originates from a woman aged 30 to 39 in good health and CMV-seropositive. The chain combines TRBV9 with TRBJ2-3; 12 nucleotides agree with TRBD1. Written as DNA, the CDR3 is TGTGCCAGCACCAAAACTCTAGGGACAGGGGGCCCCGCTAGCACAGATACGCAGTATTTT. Its protein is CASTKTLGTGGPASTDTQYF.